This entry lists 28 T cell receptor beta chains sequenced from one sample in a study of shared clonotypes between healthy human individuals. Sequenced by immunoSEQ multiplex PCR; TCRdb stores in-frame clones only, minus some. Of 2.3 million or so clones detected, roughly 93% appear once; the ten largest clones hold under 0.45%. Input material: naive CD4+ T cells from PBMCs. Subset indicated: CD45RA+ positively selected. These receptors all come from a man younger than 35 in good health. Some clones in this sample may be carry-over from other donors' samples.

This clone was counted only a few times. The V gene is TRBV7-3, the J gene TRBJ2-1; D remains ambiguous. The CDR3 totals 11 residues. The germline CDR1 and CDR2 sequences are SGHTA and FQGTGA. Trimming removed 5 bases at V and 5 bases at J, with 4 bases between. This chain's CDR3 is CASSQNNEQFF. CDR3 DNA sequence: TGTGCCAGCAGCCAAAACAATGAGCAGTTCTTC.

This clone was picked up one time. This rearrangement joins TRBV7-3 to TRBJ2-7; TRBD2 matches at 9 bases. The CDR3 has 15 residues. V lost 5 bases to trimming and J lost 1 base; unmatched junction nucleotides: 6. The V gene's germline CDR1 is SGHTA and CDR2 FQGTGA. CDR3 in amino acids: CASSLSGGKSYEQYF. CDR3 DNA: TGTGCCAGCAGCCTAAGCGGGGGGAAATCCTACGAGCAGTACTTC.

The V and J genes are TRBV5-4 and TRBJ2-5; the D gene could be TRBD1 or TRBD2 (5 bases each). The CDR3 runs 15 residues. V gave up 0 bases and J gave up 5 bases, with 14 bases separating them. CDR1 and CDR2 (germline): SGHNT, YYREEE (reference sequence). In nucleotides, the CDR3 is TGTGCCAGCAGCTTGGTTATGGGACCCCAGGAGACCCAGTACTTC. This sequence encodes CASSLVMGPQETQYF. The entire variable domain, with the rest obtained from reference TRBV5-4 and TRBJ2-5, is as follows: ETGVTQSPTHLIKTRGQQVTLRCSSQSGHNTVSWYQQALGQGPQFIFQYYREEENGRGNFPPRFSGLQFPNYSSELNVNALELDDSALYLCASSLVMGPQETQYFGPGTRLLVL.

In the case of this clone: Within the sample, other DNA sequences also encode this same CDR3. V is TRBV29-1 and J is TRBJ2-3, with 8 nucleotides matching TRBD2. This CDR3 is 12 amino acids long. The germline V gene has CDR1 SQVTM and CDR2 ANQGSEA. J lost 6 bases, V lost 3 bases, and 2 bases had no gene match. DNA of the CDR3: TGCAGCGTTGATAGCGGGATCGATACGCAGTATTTT. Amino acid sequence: CSVDSGIDTQYF.

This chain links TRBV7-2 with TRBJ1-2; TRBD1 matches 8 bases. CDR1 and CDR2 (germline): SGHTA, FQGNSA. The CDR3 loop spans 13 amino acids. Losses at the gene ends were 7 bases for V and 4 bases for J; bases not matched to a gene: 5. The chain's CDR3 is CASTSDRAYGYTF. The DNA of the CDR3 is TGTGCCAGCACCTCGGACAGGGCCTATGGCTACACCTTC. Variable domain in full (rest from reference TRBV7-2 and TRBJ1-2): GAGVSQSPSNKVTEKGKDVELRCDPISGHTALYWYRQSLGQGLEFLIYFQGNSAPDKSGLPSDRFSAERTGGSVSTLTIQRTQQEDSAVYLCASTSDRAYGYTFGSGTRLTVV.

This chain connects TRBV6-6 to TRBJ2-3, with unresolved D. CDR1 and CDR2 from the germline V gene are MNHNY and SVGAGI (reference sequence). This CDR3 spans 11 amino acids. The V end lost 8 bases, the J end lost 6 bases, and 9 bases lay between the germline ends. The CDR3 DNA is TGTGCCAGCGGCAGGCGGGATACGCAGTATTTT. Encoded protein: CASGRRDTQYF.

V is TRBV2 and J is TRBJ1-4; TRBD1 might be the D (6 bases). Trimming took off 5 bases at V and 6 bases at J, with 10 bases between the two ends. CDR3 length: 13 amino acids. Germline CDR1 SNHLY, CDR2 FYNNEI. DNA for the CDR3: TGTGCCAGCAGTCGGCAGGGGTATGAAAAACTGTTTTTT. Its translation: CASSRQGYEKLFF.

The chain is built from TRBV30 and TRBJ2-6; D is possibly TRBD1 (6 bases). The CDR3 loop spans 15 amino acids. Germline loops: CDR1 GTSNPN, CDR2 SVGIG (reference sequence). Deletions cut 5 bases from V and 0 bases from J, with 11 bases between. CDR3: CAWQTGGSGANVLTF. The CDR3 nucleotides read TGTGCCTGGCAGACAGGCGGCTCTGGGGCCAACGTCCTGACTTTC.

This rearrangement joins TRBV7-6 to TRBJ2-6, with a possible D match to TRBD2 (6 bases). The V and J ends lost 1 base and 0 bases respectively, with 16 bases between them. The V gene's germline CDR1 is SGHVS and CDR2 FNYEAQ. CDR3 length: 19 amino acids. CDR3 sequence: CASSLEGLSGTSGANVLTF. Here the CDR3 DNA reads TGTGCCAGCAGCTTAGAAGGGCTTAGCGGTACCTCTGGGGCCAACGTCCTGACTTTC.

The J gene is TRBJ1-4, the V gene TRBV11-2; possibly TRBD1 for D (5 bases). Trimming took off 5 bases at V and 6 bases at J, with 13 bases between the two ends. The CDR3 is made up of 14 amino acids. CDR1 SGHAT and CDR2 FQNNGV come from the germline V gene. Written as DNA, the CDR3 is TGTGCCAGCAGCCGGTCCGGAGGGGATGAAAAACTGTTTTTT. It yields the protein CASSRSGGDEKLFF.

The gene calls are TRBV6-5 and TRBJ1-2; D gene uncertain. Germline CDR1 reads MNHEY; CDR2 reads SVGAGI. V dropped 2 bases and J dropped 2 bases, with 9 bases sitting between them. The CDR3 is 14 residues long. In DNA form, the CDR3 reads TGTGCCAGCAGTTACCGTGCGGGAAACTATGGCTACACCTTC. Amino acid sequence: CASSYRAGNYGYTF.

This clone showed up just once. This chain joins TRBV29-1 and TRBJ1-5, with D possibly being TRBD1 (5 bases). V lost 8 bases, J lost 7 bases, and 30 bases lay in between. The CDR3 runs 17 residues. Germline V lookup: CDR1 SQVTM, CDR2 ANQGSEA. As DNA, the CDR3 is TGCAGCCCATTGAGGTCGGGACCCCCTACAATCGGCCAGCCCCAGCATTTT. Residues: CSPLRSGPPTIGQPQHF. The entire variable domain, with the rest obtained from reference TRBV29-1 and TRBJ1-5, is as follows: SAVISQKPSRDICQRGTSLTIQCQVDSQVTMMFWYRQQPGQSLTLIATANQGSEATYESGFVIDKFPISRPNLTFSTLTVSNMSPEDSSIYLCSPLRSGPPTIGQPQHFGDGTRLSIL.

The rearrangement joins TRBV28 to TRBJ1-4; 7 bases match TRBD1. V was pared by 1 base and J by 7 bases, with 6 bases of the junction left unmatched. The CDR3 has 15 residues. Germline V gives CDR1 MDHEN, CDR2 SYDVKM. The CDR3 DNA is TGTGCCAGCAGTTTATCTTTTAACAGGGGTGAAAAACTGTTTTTT. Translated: CASSLSFNRGEKLFF.

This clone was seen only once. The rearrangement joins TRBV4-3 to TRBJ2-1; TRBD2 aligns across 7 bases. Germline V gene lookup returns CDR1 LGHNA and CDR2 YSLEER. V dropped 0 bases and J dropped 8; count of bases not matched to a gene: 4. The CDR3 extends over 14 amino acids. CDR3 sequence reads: CASSQEGGIDEQFF. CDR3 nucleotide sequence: TGCGCCAGCAGCCAAGAGGGAGGGATCGATGAGCAGTTCTTC.

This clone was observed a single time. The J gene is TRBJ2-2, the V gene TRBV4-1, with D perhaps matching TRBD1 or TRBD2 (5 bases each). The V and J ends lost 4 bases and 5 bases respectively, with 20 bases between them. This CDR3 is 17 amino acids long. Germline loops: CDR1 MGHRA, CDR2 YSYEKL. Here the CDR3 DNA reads TGCGCCAGCAGCCCCAGAGGGGTGGGCGACGGGACCGGGGAGCTGTTTTTT. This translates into CASSPRGVGDGTGELFF.

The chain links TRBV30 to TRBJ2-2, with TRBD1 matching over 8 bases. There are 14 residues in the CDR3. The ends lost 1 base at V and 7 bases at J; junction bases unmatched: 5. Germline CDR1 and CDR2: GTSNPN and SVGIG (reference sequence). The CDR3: CAWSADRGVGELFF. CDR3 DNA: TGTGCCTGGAGTGCCGACAGGGGTGTCGGGGAGCTGTTTTTT. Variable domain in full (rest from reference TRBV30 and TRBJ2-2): SQTIHQWPATLVQPVGSPLSLECTVEGTSNPNLYWYRQAAGRGLQLLFYSVGIGQISSEVPQNLSASRPQDRQFILSSKKLLLSDSGFYLCAWSADRGVGELFFGEGSRLTVL.

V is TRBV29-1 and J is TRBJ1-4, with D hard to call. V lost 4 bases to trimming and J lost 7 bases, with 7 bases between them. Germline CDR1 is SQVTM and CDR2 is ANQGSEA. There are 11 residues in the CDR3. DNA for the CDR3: TGCAGCGTTGTAACGTTTGAAAAACTGTTTTTT. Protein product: CSVVTFEKLFF. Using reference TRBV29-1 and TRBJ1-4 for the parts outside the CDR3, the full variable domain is SAVISQKPSRDICQRGTSLTIQCQVDSQVTMMFWYRQQPGQSLTLIATANQGSEATYESGFVIDKFPISRPNLTFSTLTVSNMSPEDSSIYLCSVVTFEKLFFGSGTQLSVL.

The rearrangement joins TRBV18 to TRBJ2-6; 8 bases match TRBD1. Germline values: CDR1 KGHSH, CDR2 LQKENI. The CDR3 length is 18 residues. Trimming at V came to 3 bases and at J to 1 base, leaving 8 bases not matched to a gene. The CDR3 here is CASSPVTGTGSGANVLTF. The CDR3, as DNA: TGTGCCAGCTCACCCGTGACCGGGACAGGATCTGGGGCCAACGTCCTGACTTTC.

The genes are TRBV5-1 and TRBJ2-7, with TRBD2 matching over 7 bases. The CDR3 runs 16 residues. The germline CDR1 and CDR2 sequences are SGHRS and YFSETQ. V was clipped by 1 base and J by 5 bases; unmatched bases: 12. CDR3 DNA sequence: TGCGCCAGCAGCTTGATCACTCTAGCGGCCGTTGACGAGCAGTACTTC. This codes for CASSLITLAAVDEQYF.

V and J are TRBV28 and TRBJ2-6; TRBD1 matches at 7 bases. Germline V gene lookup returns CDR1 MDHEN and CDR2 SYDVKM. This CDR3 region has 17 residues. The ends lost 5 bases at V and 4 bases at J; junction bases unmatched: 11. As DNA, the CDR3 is TGTGCCAGCAGTACCATGACAGGGTTAGGGGGGGCCAACGTCCTGACTTTC. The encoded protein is CASSTMTGLGGANVLTF. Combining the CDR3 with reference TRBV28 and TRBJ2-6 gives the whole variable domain DVKVTQSSRYLVKRTGEKVFLECVQDMDHENMFWYRQDPGLGLRLIYFSYDVKMKEKGDIPEGYSVSREKKERFSLILESASTNQTSMYLCASSTMTGLGGANVLTFGAGSRLTVL.

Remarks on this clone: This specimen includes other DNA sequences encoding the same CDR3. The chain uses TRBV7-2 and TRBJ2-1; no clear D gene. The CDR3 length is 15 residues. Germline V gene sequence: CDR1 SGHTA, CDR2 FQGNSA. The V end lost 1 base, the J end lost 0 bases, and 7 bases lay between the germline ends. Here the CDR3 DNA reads TGTGCCAGCAGCTTAGAGCAGAGCTCCTACAATGAGCAGTTCTTC. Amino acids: CASSLEQSSYNEQFF.

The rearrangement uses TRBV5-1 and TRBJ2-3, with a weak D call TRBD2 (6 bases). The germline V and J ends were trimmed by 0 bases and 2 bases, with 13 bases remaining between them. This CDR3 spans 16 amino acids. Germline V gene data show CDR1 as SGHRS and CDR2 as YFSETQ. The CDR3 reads CASSLAPGTATDTQYF. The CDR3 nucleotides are TGCGCCAGCAGCTTGGCCCCGGGGACTGCCACAGATACGCAGTATTTT.

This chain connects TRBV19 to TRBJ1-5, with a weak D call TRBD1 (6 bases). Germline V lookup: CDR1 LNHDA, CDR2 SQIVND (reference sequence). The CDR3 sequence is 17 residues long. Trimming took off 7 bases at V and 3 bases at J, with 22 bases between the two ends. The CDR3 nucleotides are TGTGCCAGTAAACCCAGCAGGGGTTCGGGGGCCAATCAGCCCCAGCATTTT. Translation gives CASKPSRGSGANQPQHF.

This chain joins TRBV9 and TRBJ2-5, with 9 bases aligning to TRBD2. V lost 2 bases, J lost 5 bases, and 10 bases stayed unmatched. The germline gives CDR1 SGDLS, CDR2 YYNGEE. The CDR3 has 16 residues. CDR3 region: CASSVSGAGGMETQYF. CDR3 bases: TGTGCCAGCAGCGTTTCGGGGGCGGGAGGGATGGAGACCCAGTACTTC.

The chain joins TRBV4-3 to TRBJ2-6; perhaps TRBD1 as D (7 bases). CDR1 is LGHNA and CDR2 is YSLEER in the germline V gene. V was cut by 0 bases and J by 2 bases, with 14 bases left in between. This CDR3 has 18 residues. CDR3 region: CASSQDPRGVTGANVLTF. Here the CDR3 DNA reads TGCGCCAGCAGCCAAGACCCCAGGGGGGTTACTGGGGCCAACGTCCTGACTTTC.

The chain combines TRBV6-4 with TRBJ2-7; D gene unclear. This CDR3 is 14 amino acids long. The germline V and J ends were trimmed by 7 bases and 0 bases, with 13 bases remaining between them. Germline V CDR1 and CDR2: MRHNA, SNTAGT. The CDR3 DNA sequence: TGTGCCAGCAACCTCCCACTACTCTCCTACGAGCAGTACTTC. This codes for CASNLPLLSYEQYF.

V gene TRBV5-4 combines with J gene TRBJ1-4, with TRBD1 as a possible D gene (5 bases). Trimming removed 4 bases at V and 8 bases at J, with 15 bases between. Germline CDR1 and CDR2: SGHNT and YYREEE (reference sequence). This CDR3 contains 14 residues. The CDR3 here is CASSPGSPGEKLFF. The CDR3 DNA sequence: TGTGCCAGCAGCCCAGGGTCGCCGGGGGAAAAACTGTTTTTT.

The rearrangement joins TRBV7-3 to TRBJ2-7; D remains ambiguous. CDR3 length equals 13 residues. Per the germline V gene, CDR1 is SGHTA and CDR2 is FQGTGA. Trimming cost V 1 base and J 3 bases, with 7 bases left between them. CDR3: CASSLIGGYEQYF. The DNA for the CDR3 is TGTGCCAGCAGCTTAATCGGCGGCTACGAGCAGTACTTC.